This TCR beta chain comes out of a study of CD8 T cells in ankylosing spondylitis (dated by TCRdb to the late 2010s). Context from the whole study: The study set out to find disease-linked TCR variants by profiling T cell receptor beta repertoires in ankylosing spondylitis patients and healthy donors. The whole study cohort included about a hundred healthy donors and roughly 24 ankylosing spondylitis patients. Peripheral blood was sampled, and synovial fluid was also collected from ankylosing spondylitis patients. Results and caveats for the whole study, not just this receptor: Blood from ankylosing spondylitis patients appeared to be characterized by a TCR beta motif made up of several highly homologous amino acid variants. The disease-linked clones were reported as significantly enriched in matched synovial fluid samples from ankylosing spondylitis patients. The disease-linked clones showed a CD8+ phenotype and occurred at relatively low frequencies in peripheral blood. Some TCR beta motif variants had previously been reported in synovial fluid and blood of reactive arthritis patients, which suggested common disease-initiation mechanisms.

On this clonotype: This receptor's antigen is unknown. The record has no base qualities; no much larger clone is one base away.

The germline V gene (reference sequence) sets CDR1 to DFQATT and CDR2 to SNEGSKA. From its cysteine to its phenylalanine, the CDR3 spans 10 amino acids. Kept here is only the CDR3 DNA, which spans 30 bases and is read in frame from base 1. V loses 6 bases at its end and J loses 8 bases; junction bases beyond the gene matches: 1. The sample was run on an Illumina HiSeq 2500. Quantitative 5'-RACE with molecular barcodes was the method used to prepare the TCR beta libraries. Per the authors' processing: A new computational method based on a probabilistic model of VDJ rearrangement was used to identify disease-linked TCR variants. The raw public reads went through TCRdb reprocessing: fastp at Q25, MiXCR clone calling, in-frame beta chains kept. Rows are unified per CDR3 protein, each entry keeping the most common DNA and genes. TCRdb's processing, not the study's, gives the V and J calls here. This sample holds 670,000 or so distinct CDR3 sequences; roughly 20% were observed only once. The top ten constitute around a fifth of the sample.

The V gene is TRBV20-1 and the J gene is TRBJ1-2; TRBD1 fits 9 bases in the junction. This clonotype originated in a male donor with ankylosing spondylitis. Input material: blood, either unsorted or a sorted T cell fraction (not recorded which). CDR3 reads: CSAGTGGYTF. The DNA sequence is TGCAGTGCGGGGACAGGGGGCTACACCTTC.